This record covers a single T cell receptor (beta chain). Its antigen is unknown. This entry comes from a study of T cell responses to AZD1222 COVID-19 vaccine. The assay was immunoSEQ multiplex PCR, and TCRdb's table has in-frame clones only and misses some. Here the sample spans tens of thousands of clones, around nine tenths being singletons. Study-wide results and limits: Dominant at 160-218 and 743-854, vaccine-associated CD4 TCRs also spanned spike. The repertoires were collected only after the peak T cell response. Clonal diversity may have been underestimated, and the donors were mostly white British, with more females than males.

Second-dose intervals of approximately 4 or approximately 12 weeks were pooled. The origin of this receptor is an adult who received the AZD1222 COVID-19 vaccine. The sequencing here drew on peripheral blood, taken 28 days after the second AZD1222 dose.

The CDR3 coding sequence is TGTGCCAGCAGCGGAGGGGTTTTAGAGGATTCACCCCTCCACTTT. Translation: CASSGGVLEDSPLHF. The rearrangement uses TRBV9 and TRBJ1-6; weak D call: TRBD1 (5 bases). The CDR3 loop spans 15 amino acids. V was clipped by 3 bases and J by 8 bases, with 15 bases between them. Germline V gives CDR1 SGDLS, CDR2 YYNGEE.